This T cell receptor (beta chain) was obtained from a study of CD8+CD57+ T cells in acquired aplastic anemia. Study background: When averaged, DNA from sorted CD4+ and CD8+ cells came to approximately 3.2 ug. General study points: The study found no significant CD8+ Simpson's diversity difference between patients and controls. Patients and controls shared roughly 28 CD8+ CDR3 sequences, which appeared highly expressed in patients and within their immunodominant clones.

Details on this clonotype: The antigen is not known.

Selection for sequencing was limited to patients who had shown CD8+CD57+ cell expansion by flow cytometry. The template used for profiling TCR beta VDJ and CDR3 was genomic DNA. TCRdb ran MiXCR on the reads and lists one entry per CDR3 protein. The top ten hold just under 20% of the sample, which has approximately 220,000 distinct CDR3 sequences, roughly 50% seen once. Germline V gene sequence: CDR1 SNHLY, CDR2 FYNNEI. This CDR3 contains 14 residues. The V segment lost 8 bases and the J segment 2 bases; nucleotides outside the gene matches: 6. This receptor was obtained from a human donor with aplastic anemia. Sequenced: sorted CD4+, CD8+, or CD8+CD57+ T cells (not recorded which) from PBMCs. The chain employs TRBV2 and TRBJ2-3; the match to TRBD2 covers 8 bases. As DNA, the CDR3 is TGTGCCAGCGGTCCGGGGGGGACCACAGATACGCAGTATTTT. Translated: CASGPGGTTDTQYF.